Listed here is a single TCR beta chain. The antigen remains unidentified. The V end lost 5 bases, the J end lost 8 bases, and 19 bases lay between the germline ends. CDR1 and CDR2 from the germline V gene are ENHRY and SYGVKD. The CDR3 has 15 residues. These data belong to a study of radiation and T cells in renal cell carcinoma. Study-wide results and caveats: From baseline, blood top tumor clonotypes peaked at 2 weeks post-radiation. Pretreatment tumor biopsies were lacking, so baseline clonotypes are unknown.

Method: immunoSEQ multiplex PCR; TCRdb's copy keeps in-frame clones and lacks some. This table has tens of thousands of clones, 70% to 85% appearing once. Time point of the sample: baseline pretreatment blood. Treatment indicated: 15 Gy SBRT to primary tumor, nephrectomy 4 weeks later. After SBRT, blood was collected at 2 and 4 weeks, plus baseline. This renal cell carcinoma was of the clear cell type. Sample: blood, taken from a patient whose treatment included radiotherapy and nephrectomy. This rearrangement joins TRBV10-3 to TRBJ2-1; D is undetermined. The sequence derives from a man aged 55 to 70 with renal cell carcinoma. In DNA form, the CDR3 reads TGTGCCATCAGTCCTCTCCAAGGGAATAGAGATGAGCAGTTCTTC. Protein: CAISPLQGNRDEQFF.